The clone carrying this T cell receptor beta chain appeared a few times. These data come from a study of blood T cell repertoires in COVID-19. On the study more broadly: The origin of the acute and convalescent COVID-19 samples was the United States, Italy and Spain. Sample material is recorded as cDNA or gDNA derived from T cells, B-cell-depleted T cells, or PBMCs.

With V trimmed by 2 bases and J by 7 bases, 9 bases remained unmatched. The germline gives CDR1 MNHEY, CDR2 SVGAGI. This CDR3 is built from 16 residues. Authors' methods: Estimates of nucleated cell counts were drawn from the amplification of reference gene primers. TCRdb keeps only in-frame clones here, not all; method: immunoSEQ multiplex PCR. V, J and clone size derive from that table, while D and trimming were established from the DNA sequence. The table records around 300,000 clones, 80% to 90% of them present only once. The rearrangement joins TRBV6-5 to TRBJ1-2; 11 nucleotides match TRBD1. This TCR derives from a woman in her sixties or seventies with acute or convalescent COVID-19. Sequenced material: peripheral blood. This chain's CDR3 is CASSYLPGQGDSGYTF. In nucleotides, the CDR3 is TGTGCCAGCAGTTACCTACCGGGACAGGGGGACTCTGGCTACACCTTC.